This T cell receptor (beta chain) originates from a study of shared clonotypes between healthy human individuals. TCRdb keeps only in-frame clones here, not all; method: immunoSEQ multiplex PCR. The table has fewer than 850,000 clones, around 72% seen once. Germline CDR1 SGHAT, CDR2 FQNNGV. The trim removed 3 bases at V and 0 bases at J, leaving 8 bases unmatched. The CDR3 runs to 19 residues. The study separated CD4+ cells into CD45RA+ naive and CD45RA-negative memory subsets. Sequenced input: memory CD4+ T cells sorted from blood. Subset meaning: CD45RA-negative fraction. The source of this sequence is a woman aged 30 to 39 in good health. The chain recombines TRBV11-2 with TRBJ2-7; the match to TRBD2 covers 16 bases. The CDR3 sequence: CASSFPGLAGGTTSYEQYF. As DNA, the CDR3 is TGTGCCAGCAGCTTCCCGGGACTAGCGGGAGGGACGACCTCCTACGAGCAGTACTTC.